The rows below give T cell receptor beta chains drawn from one sample of a study of blood T cell repertoires in COVID-19. TCRdb's table, derived via immunoSEQ multiplex PCR, lists solely in-frame clones and lacks some. The sample has about 150,000 clones, roughly 84% seen once. Source material: peripheral blood. The source of these receptors is a human donor in a cohort sampled during active COVID-19. Each CDR3 is given with its conserved first and last residue. D genes are given only for firm matches. Size is stated for part of the rows, as once, few or many counts, or as a class when the clone is expanded.

CDR3 DNA | CDR3 protein | V gene | D gene | clone size | J gene
TGTGCCAGCAGTTCCCTGGGTAGCGGGAGAGATCATGAGCAGTTCTTC | CASSSLGSGRDHEQFF | TRBV6-2/TRBV6-3 | TRBD2 | once | TRBJ2-1
TGCAGCGTTGACTTGGCAGGGGTTGAAGCTTTCTTT | CSVDLAGVEAFF | TRBV29-1 | NA | few | TRBJ1-1
TGCGCCAGCAGCTACCCGGGCACAGATACGCAGTATTTT | CASSYPGTDTQYF | TRBV5-1 | NA | NA | TRBJ2-3
TGCAGTGCTAGTAAGGACAGGAGAAATCAGCCCCAGCATTTT | CSASKDRRNQPQHF | TRBV20-1 | TRBD1 | NA | TRBJ1-5
TGTGCCAGTAGCCAAACGGGGGGAATCTTCTATGGCTACACCTTC | CASSQTGGIFYGYTF | TRBV19 | NA | NA | TRBJ1-2
TGTGCCAGCAGTCGACAGGTGTTACCCGCGGGAGCTAACTATGGCTACACCTTC | CASSRQVLPAGANYGYTF | TRBV6-6 | NA | NA | TRBJ1-2
TGTGCCAGCAGCCCTCGACAGGGAGATGGCTACACCTTC | CASSPRQGDGYTF | TRBV7-9 | TRBD1 | few | TRBJ1-2
TGTGCCAGCAGAAAGACAGGGGACAATGAGCAGTTCTTC | CASRKTGDNEQFF | TRBV25-1 | TRBD1 | NA | TRBJ2-1
TGTGCCAGCAGCAAGGGGAGCTTGGGCCAGGGGGCGCCGGGCTACACCTTC | CASSKGSLGQGAPGYTF | TRBV21-1 | NA | NA | TRBJ1-2
TGTGCCAGCAGCCCCCCTCCCGGTATGGTAGCTGGCTACACCTTC | CASSPPPGMVAGYTF | TRBV9 | NA | NA | TRBJ1-2
TGTGCCAGCAGTGGTGGGACAGGGCCCACCTTC | CASSGGTGPTF | TRBV2 | TRBD1 | many | TRBJ1-2
TGTGCCAGCAGCCAAGATGAGGCTCAGCCCCAGCATTTT | CASSQDEAQPQHF | TRBV4-2 | NA | NA | TRBJ1-5
TGTGCCAGCAGTGAAGGAAGCGGGGGGGCGTTGGAGCAGTACTTC | CASSEGSGGALEQYF | TRBV2 | TRBD2 | once | TRBJ2-7
TGTGCCAGCAGCGATGGACAGGGGACTATCCCGTATTCACCCCTCCACTTT | CASSDGQGTIPYSPLHF | TRBV6-2/TRBV6-3 | TRBD1 | NA | TRBJ1-6
TGTGCCAGTAGTATAAGGGAGAGCTTGCGTGGCGAGACCCAGTACTTC | CASSIRESLRGETQYF | TRBV19 | NA | NA | TRBJ2-5
TGTGCCATCAGTGACATAGCAGGGGGACCCACCGGGGAGCTGTTTTTT | CAISDIAGGPTGELFF | TRBV10-3 | TRBD1 | NA | TRBJ2-2
TGCGCCAGCAGGGACAGGGCCGGGATGAACACTGAAGCTTTCTTT | CASRDRAGMNTEAFF | TRBV10-2 | TRBD1 | NA | TRBJ1-1
TGTGCCAGCAGTTACCAAACCGGACAGGGCGGGAACACTGAAGCTTTCTTT | CASSYQTGQGGNTEAFF | TRBV6-2/TRBV6-3 | TRBD1 | once | TRBJ1-1
TGTGCCAGCAGCATAGGACTGAAACGTGTGGATACGCAGTATTTT | CASSIGLKRVDTQYF | TRBV28 | NA | NA | TRBJ2-3
TGTGCCAGCAGCTTATTCACAGGGACCAATTCACCCCTCCACTTT | CASSLFTGTNSPLHF | TRBV5-6 | NA | NA | TRBJ1-6
TGTGCCAGCAGCTTGGGGACAGGGGTGGGTGAAAAACTGTTTTTT | CASSLGTGVGEKLFF | TRBV7-2 | TRBD1 | NA | TRBJ1-4
TGTGCCAGCAGCCCCCTAGCGGGGGCCTTAGCCAAAAACATTCAGTACTTC | CASSPLAGALAKNIQYF | TRBV7-6 | TRBD2 | once | TRBJ2-4
TGTGCCATCCCCGGGACAGGGTACAATGAGCAGTTCTTC | CAIPGTGYNEQFF | TRBV10-3 | TRBD1 | NA | TRBJ2-1
TGCAGCGTTTTGGCGGGGAGCACAGATACGCAGTATTTT | CSVLAGSTDTQYF | TRBV29-1 | NA | NA | TRBJ2-3
TGTGCCAGTAGTATGGGGACAGAGCCCTACGAGCAGTACTTC | CASSMGTEPYEQYF | TRBV19 | TRBD1 | NA | TRBJ2-7
TGTGCCAGCTCACCGCAGCAGCCGCAGGAACTGTTTTTT | CASSPQQPQELFF | TRBV18 | NA | NA | TRBJ1-4
TGTGCCAGTAGTGACGGGACTAGAAGGGACAATGAGCAGTTCTTC | CASSDGTRRDNEQFF | TRBV19 | TRBD2 | NA | TRBJ2-1
TGTGCCAGCAGTAAGGGACTAGCGATATACGATGAGCAGTTCTTC | CASSKGLAIYDEQFF | TRBV6-6 | TRBD2 | NA | TRBJ2-1